This T cell receptor (beta chain) was obtained from a study of cytomegalovirus exposure and HLA in healthy donors. Notes on the study in general: Follow-up analysis later connected one missense variant in DCLRE1C with trimming of TCR beta V- and J-genes. Cytomegalovirus-associated TCR beta chains were listed, numbering some 170. Analyses of presence/absence relied on an assumption of roughly uniform sequencing depth across donors.

The primer mix had 60 Vbeta and 13 Jbeta primers. This table comes from immunoSEQ multiplex PCR, and its TCRdb copy is limited to in-frame clones, with some not included. The data hold some 97,000 clones, with approximately 72% observed a single time. Remarks on this clone: The antigen remains undetermined.

The ends lost 0 bases at V and 5 bases at J; junction bases unmatched: 1. The CDR3 spans 14 residues. Looked up from germline, CDR1 is MNHNS and CDR2 is SASEGT. This TCR was sampled from a male donor in good health and CMV-seropositive. This rearrangement joins TRBV6-1 to TRBJ1-5, with 7 bases identical to TRBD1. Source material: PBMCs. The CDR3 loop is CASSEARGDQPQHF. In DNA, the CDR3 is TGTGCCAGCAGTGAAGCCAGGGGGGATCAGCCCCAGCATTTT.